The sample holds many counts of the clone carrying this T cell receptor beta chain. The target antigen is unknown. The data were taken from a study of T cells in Graves' hyperthyroidism and ophthalmopathy. Study-level results: The model forecast ophthalmopathy, anticipating it by a median roughly 6.3 months before onset. Most thyroid clonotypes expanded above 0.001 were also detected in blood.

Amplified regions were TCR beta CDR3 sequences from RNA transcripts. First-round RT-PCR with HTBI primers amplified the TCR CDR3 region. One entry per CDR3 protein, called by TCRdb with MiXCR from the multiplex PCR reads. The table includes a few hundred thousand distinct CDR3 sequences, approximately 17% detected once. On the basis of clinical symptoms, serum thyroxine and TRAb, thyroid ultrasound and orbital computed tomography, diagnoses were made. Isolation of PBMCs was performed on around 10 ml fresh peripheral blood. The sequence came from a man in his late teens or twenties with Graves' ophthalmopathy. Sequencing was carried out using blood.

This CDR3 reads CASSYMGQGTEQYF. CDR3 nucleotides: TGTGCCAGCAGTTACATGGGACAGGGAACTGAGCAGTACTTC. The chain links TRBV6-2 or TRBV6-3 to TRBJ2-7, with 9 positions matching TRBD1. Germline CDR1 is MNHEY and CDR2 is SVGEGT. V dropped 2 bases and J dropped 7; count of bases not matched to a gene: 6. CDR3 length equals 14 residues.